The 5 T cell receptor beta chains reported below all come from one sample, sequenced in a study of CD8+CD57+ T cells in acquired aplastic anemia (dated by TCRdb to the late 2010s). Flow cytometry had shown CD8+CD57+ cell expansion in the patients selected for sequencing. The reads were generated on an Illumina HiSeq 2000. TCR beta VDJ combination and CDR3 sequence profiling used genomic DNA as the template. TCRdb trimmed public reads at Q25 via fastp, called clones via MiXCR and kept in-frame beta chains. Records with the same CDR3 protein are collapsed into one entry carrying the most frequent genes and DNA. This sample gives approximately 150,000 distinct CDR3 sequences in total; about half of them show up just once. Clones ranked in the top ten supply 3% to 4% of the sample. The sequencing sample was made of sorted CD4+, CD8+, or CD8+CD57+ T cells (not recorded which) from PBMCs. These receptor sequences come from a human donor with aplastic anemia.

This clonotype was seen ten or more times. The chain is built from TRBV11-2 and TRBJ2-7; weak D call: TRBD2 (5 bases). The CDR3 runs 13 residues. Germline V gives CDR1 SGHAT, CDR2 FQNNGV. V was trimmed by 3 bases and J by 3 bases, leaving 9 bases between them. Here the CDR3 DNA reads TGTGCCAGCAGCTTTCTGGGGAGCTACGAGCAGTACGTC. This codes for CASSFLGSYEQYV.

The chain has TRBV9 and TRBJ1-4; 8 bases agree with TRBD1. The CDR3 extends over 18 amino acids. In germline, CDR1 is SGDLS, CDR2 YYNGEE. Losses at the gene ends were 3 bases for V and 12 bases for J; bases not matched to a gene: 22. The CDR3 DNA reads TGTGCCAGCAGCGGGACGACAGGGGCGCCTAGGTACCTTTGGCAACTGTTTTTT. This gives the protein CASSGTTGAPRYLWQLFF. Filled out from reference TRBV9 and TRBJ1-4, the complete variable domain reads DSGVTQTPKHLITATGQRVTLRCSPRSGDLSVYWYQQSLDQGLQFLIQYYNGEERAKGNILERFSAQQFPDLHSELNLSSLELGDSALYFCASSGTTGAPRYLWQLFFGSGTQLSVL.

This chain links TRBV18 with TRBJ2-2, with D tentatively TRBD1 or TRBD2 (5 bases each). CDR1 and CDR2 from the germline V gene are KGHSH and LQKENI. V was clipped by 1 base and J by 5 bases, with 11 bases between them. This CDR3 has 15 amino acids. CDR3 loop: CASSPQGTETGELFF. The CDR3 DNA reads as TGTGCCAGCTCACCACAGGGGACGGAGACCGGGGAGCTGTTTTTT.

The CDR3: CASRPGQGGEKLFF. The DNA for the CDR3 is TGTGCCAGCAGGCCGGGACAGGGAGGAGAAAAACTGTTTTTT. The gene calls are TRBV2 and TRBJ1-4; 9 bases align to TRBD1. The CDR3 is 14 amino acids. CDR1 and CDR2 from the germline V gene are SNHLY and FYNNEI. Germline trimming cut 6 bases from V and 8 bases from J; bases unmatched to any gene: 7.

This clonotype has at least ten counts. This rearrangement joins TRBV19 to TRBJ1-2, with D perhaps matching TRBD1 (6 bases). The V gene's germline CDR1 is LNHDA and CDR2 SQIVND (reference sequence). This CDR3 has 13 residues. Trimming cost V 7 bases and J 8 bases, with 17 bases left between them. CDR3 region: CASTGTRQGGYTF. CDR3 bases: TGTGCCAGTACTGGGACACGCCAGGGGGGCTACACCTTC.